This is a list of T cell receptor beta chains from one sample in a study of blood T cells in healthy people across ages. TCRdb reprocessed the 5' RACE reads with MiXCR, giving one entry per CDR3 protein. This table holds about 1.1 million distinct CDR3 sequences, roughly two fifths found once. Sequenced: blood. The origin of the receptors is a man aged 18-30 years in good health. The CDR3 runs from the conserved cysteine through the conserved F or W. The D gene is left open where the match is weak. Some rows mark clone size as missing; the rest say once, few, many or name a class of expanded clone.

CDR3: CASTGQLTTGELFF; DNA: TGCGCCAGCACCGGACAGCTTACCACCGGGGAGCTGTTTTTT; size: few; length: 14; V: TRBV5-1; J: TRBJ2-2; D: NA
CDR3: CASTLTGRDTQYF; DNA: TGTGCCAGCACCTTGACAGGGAGGGATACGCAGTATTTT; size: NA; length: 13; V: TRBV12-3/TRBV12-4; J: TRBJ2-3; D: NA
CDR3: CASDRSFREVTEAFF; DNA: TGTGCCAGCGATCGGAGTTTCCGTGAGGTCACTGAAGCTTTCTTT; size: NA; length: 15; V: TRBV6-2/TRBV6-3; J: TRBJ1-1; D: NA
CDR3: CAISESGRLGEAFF; DNA: TGTGCCATCAGTGAGTCTGGCAGGCTTGGAGAAGCTTTCTTT; size: NA; length: 14; V: TRBV10-3; J: TRBJ1-1; D: NA
CDR3: CASSLSRVGEKLFF; DNA: TGTGCCAGCAGTTTGAGCAGGGTCGGTGAAAAACTGTTTTTT; size: NA; length: 14; V: TRBV12-3/TRBV12-4; J: TRBJ1-4; D: NA
CDR3: CASSSPGTSGRNEQYF; DNA: TGTGCCAGCAGTTCTCCGGGGACTAGCGGGAGGAATGAGCAGTACTTC; size: NA; length: 16; V: TRBV6-5; J: TRBJ2-7; D: TRBD2
CDR3: CASSETAENYNEQFF; DNA: TGTGCCAGCAGTGAAACAGCGGAGAACTACAATGAGCAGTTCTTC; size: NA; length: 15; V: TRBV25-1; J: TRBJ2-1; D: NA
CDR3: CASSVWDNNQPQHF; DNA: TGTGCCAGCAGTGTGTGGGACAACAATCAGCCCCAGCATTTT; size: NA; length: 14; V: TRBV28; J: TRBJ1-5; D: NA
CDR3: CASSEGVGGMAYNSPLHF; DNA: TGTGCCAGCAGTGAAGGCGTGGGGGGTATGGCCTATAATTCACCCCTCCACTTT; size: few; length: 18; V: TRBV2; J: TRBJ1-6; D: NA
CDR3: CASSPKDRPGDTDTQYF; DNA: TGTGCCAGCAGCCCTAAAGACCGCCCGGGCGACACAGATACGCAGTATTTT; size: few; length: 17; V: TRBV7-9; J: TRBJ2-3; D: NA
CDR3: CASNEGKQGAGNYGYTF; DNA: TGTGCCAGCAACGAGGGGAAACAAGGTGCCGGGAACTATGGCTACACCTTC; size: few; length: 17; V: TRBV12-3/TRBV12-4; J: TRBJ1-2; D: NA
CDR3: CASSSVYQETLYF; DNA: TGTGCCAGCAGCTCTGTGTACCAAGAGACCCTGTACTTC; size: NA; length: 13; V: TRBV7-3; J: TRBJ2-5; D: NA
CDR3: CASSLGPYSNQPQHF; DNA: TGTGCCAGCAGCTTAGGGCCGTATAGCAATCAGCCCCAGCATTTT; size: many; length: 15; V: TRBV7-2; J: TRBJ1-5; D: NA
CDR3: CATSRVGQGSSYEQYF; DNA: TGTGCCACCAGCAGAGTCGGACAGGGCAGTTCCTACGAGCAGTACTTC; size: NA; length: 16; V: TRBV15; J: TRBJ2-7; D: TRBD1
CDR3: CASSQRETGELFF; DNA: TGTGCCAGCAGCCAGAGGGAGACCGGGGAGCTGTTTTTT; size: NA; length: 13; V: TRBV7-2; J: TRBJ2-2; D: NA
CDR3: CATPLGTTQNNEQFF; DNA: TGTGCCACCCCCTTGGGGACTACCCAAAACAATGAGCAGTTCTTC; size: few; length: 15; V: TRBV24-1; J: TRBJ2-1; D: TRBD2
CDR3: CSVEVQGRGNYGYTF; DNA: TGCAGCGTTGAAGTACAGGGCAGGGGTAACTATGGCTACACCTTC; size: NA; length: 15; V: TRBV29-1; J: TRBJ1-2; D: NA
CDR3: CASSHTGTGDYEQYF; DNA: TGCGCCAGCAGCCATACCGGGACAGGGGACTACGAGCAGTACTTC; size: NA; length: 15; V: TRBV4-1; J: TRBJ2-7; D: TRBD1
CDR3: CASSQVFRLSNTEAFF; DNA: TGCGCCAGCAGCCAAGTTTTTCGACTATCGAACACTGAAGCTTTCTTT; size: NA; length: 16; V: TRBV4-3; J: TRBJ1-1; D: NA
CDR3: CASSLGPSGGPFGTDTQYF; DNA: TGTGCCAGCAGCTTAGGTCCTAGCGGGGGACCTTTTGGCACAGATACGCAGTATTTT; size: NA; length: 19; V: TRBV11-3; J: TRBJ2-3; D: TRBD2
CDR3: CASSVGQPNEQFF; DNA: TGTGCCAGCAGCGTGGGCCAGCCAAATGAGCAGTTCTTC; size: NA; length: 13; V: TRBV11-2; J: TRBJ2-1; D: NA
CDR3: CASSYSGLAAEETQYF; DNA: TGTGCCAGCAGTTACTCTGGTCTAGCGGCCGAAGAGACCCAGTACTTC; size: NA; length: 16; V: TRBV6-6; J: TRBJ2-5; D: TRBD2
CDR3: CASSQEGVSSNSPLHF; DNA: TGTGCCAGCAGCCAGGAGGGGGTATCTAGTAATTCACCCCTCCACTTT; size: few; length: 16; V: TRBV4-2; J: TRBJ1-6; D: NA
CDR3: CASSWADRARNAEAFF; DNA: TGTGCCAGCAGCTGGGCCGACAGGGCGAGGAACGCTGAAGCTTTCTTT; size: NA; length: 16; V: TRBV5-6; J: TRBJ1-1; D: TRBD1
CDR3: CASSYGRHTEAFF; DNA: TGTGCCAGCAGCTACGGCCGGCACACTGAAGCTTTCTTT; size: once; length: 13; V: TRBV12-3/TRBV12-4; J: TRBJ1-1; D: NA
CDR3: CASSDPGTDNEKLFF; DNA: TGTGCCAGCAGCGACCCCGGGACAGATAATGAAAAACTGTTTTTT; size: few; length: 15; V: TRBV7-8; J: TRBJ1-4; D: TRBD1
CDR3: CASSEAGRANTEAFF; DNA: TGTGCCAGCAGTGAAGCCGGACGGGCAAACACTGAAGCTTTCTTT; size: NA; length: 15; V: TRBV2; J: TRBJ1-1; D: NA
CDR3: CSVEGEGAVYEQYF; DNA: TGCAGCGTTGAAGGAGAGGGGGCCGTATACGAGCAGTACTTC; size: many; length: 14; V: TRBV29-1; J: TRBJ2-7; D: TRBD1
CDR3: CSARPGTGAGNTIYF; DNA: TGCAGTGCTCGTCCCGGGACAGGGGCTGGAAACACCATATATTTT; size: NA; length: 15; V: TRBV20-1; J: TRBJ1-3; D: TRBD1
CDR3: CASSPSPGTGYNEQFF; DNA: TGTGCCAGCAGCCCCTCTCCCGGGACAGGCTACAATGAGCAGTTCTTC; size: NA; length: 16; V: TRBV7-7; J: TRBJ2-1; D: TRBD1
CDR3: CASSQDLRGTDTEAFF; DNA: TGCGCCAGCAGCCAAGATCTGCGGGGGACGGACACTGAAGCTTTCTTT; size: NA; length: 16; V: TRBV4-1; J: TRBJ1-1; D: NA
CDR3: CASSLRGPELYEQYF; DNA: TGTGCCAGCAGCCTCCGGGGGCCGGAATTGTACGAGCAGTACTTC; size: few; length: 15; V: TRBV12-3/TRBV12-4; J: TRBJ2-7; D: NA
CDR3: CASNNPGGNEKLFF; DNA: TGTGCCAGCAACAACCCGGGGGGTAATGAAAAACTGTTTTTT; size: NA; length: 14; V: TRBV9; J: TRBJ1-4; D: NA
CDR3: CASSLGSWIATNEKLFF; DNA: TGTGCCAGCAGCTTGGGTTCTTGGATTGCAACTAATGAAAAACTGTTTTTT; size: few; length: 17; V: TRBV5-5; J: TRBJ1-4; D: NA
CDR3: CASSFITGELFF; DNA: TGTGCCAGCAGTTTCATTACCGGGGAGCTGTTTTTT; size: NA; length: 12; V: TRBV27; J: TRBJ2-2; D: NA
CDR3: CASSATGYEQYF; DNA: TGTGCCAGCAGTGCTACAGGGTACGAGCAGTACTTC; size: NA; length: 12; V: TRBV2; J: TRBJ2-7; D: NA
CDR3: CASSSYRGSYTF; DNA: TGTGCCAGCAGCTCCTACAGGGGAAGCTACACCTTC; size: NA; length: 12; V: TRBV7-3; J: TRBJ1-2; D: TRBD1
CDR3: CASSFDRSSTEAFF; DNA: TGTGCCAGCAGCTTCGACAGGTCGAGCACTGAAGCTTTCTTT; size: NA; length: 14; V: TRBV7-9; J: TRBJ1-1; D: NA
CDR3: CASSQYKGGPQHF; DNA: TGTGCCAGCAGCCAATATAAAGGGGGGCCCCAGCATTTT; size: NA; length: 13; V: TRBV14; J: TRBJ1-5; D: NA
CDR3: CASSAEQGAFDTEAFF; DNA: TGTGCCAGCAGCGCTGAACAGGGGGCGTTCGACACTGAAGCTTTCTTT; size: NA; length: 16; V: TRBV9; J: TRBJ1-1; D: TRBD1
CDR3: CASSQDRSRNTGELFF; DNA: TGTGCCAGCAGCCAAGATCGGTCCCGGAACACCGGGGAGCTGTTTTTT; size: NA; length: 16; V: TRBV4-2; J: TRBJ2-2; D: NA
CDR3: CASSFDRLTDTQYF; DNA: TGCGCCAGCAGCTTCGACAGGCTGACAGATACGCAGTATTTT; size: NA; length: 14; V: TRBV5-1; J: TRBJ2-3; D: NA
CDR3: CASSYPVRGTEKLFF; DNA: TGTGCCAGCAGTTACCCTGTTCGGGGGACCGAAAAACTGTTTTTT; size: NA; length: 15; V: TRBV6-2/TRBV6-3; J: TRBJ1-4; D: NA
CDR3: CASSTLGGAMQKLFF; DNA: TGTGCCAGCAGTACCCTAGGGGGGGCTATGCAAAAACTGTTTTTT; size: few; length: 15; V: TRBV12-3/TRBV12-4; J: TRBJ1-4; D: NA
CDR3: CSARASGTGAYEQYF; DNA: TGCAGTGCTAGAGCCTCCGGGACAGGAGCCTACGAGCAGTACTTC; size: NA; length: 15; V: TRBV20-1; J: TRBJ2-7; D: TRBD1
CDR3: CASSLEARQMNTEAFF; DNA: TGTGCCAGCAGCTTAGAGGCCCGACAGATGAACACTGAAGCTTTCTTT; size: NA; length: 16; V: TRBV7-2; J: TRBJ1-1; D: NA
CDR3: CSVEGVTGSKGTTNEKLFF; DNA: TGCAGCGTTGAAGGGGTGACAGGGAGTAAGGGGACGACTAATGAAAAACTGTTTTTT; size: few; length: 19; V: TRBV29-1; J: TRBJ1-4; D: TRBD1
CDR3: CSARDTVEGGGTEAFF; DNA: TGCAGTGCTAGAGATACGGTTGAAGGGGGCGGTACTGAAGCTTTCTTT; size: NA; length: 16; V: TRBV20-1; J: TRBJ1-1; D: TRBD1
CDR3: CASSHTGVSTDTQYF; DNA: TGTGCCAGCAGCCACACAGGAGTGAGCACAGATACGCAGTATTTT; size: NA; length: 15; V: TRBV3-1; J: TRBJ2-3; D: NA
CDR3: CASSINRRMGYTF; DNA: TGTGCCAGCAGTATCAACAGGCGAATGGGCTACACCTTC; size: NA; length: 13; V: TRBV6-2/TRBV6-3; J: TRBJ1-2; D: NA
CDR3: CASSHVTGTSYFTDTQYF; DNA: TGCGCCAGCAGCCATGTGACCGGGACTAGCTACTTCACAGATACGCAGTATTTT; size: few; length: 18; V: TRBV4-1; J: TRBJ2-3; D: TRBD2
CDR3: CASSQVRGATNKKLFF; DNA: TGTGCCAGCAGCCAAGTTCGAGGAGCAACTAATAAAAAACTGTTTTTT; size: NA; length: 16; V: TRBV14; J: TRBJ1-4; D: NA
CDR3: CAWRAIRTASEAFF; DNA: TGTGCCTGGCGGGCTATCAGGACAGCTAGTGAAGCTTTCTTT; size: NA; length: 14; V: TRBV30; J: TRBJ1-1; D: NA